The next 6 T cell receptor beta chains were all read from a single sample in a study of radiotherapy plus CTLA-4 blockade in lung cancer. Profiled with immunoSEQ multiplex PCR; TCRdb holds only in-frame clones, not every one. The profile shows tens of thousands of clones, over 60% of them singletons. The starting material was peripheral blood, obtained from a patient treated with radiotherapy plus ipilimumab. The receptors come from a human donor with non-small cell lung cancer that progressed on radiotherapy plus ipilimumab.

The V and J genes are TRBV10-3 and TRBJ2-2; D not resolved. V lost 2 bases, J lost 3 bases, and 13 bases lay in between. CDR3 length equals 16 residues. Germline-derived CDR1 and CDR2 are ENHRY and SYGVKD. The CDR3 reads CAISELKDGDTGELFF. CDR3 bases: TGTGCCATCAGTGAGCTAAAGGACGGAGACACCGGGGAGCTGTTTTTT.

This clone appeared a single time. V usage is TRBV29-1 and J usage is TRBJ2-5; TRBD2 matches at 7 bases. The ends lost 3 bases at V and 2 bases at J; junction bases unmatched: 3. Germline CDR1 and CDR2: SQVTM and ANQGSEA. This CDR3 has 13 residues. The CDR3 spells CSVDWDYQETQYF. The CDR3 DNA reads TGCAGCGTTGACTGGGACTATCAAGAGACCCAGTACTTC. Looking up the rest from reference TRBV29-1 and TRBJ2-5 gives the full variable domain: SAVISQKPSRDICQRGTSLTIQCQVDSQVTMMFWYRQQPGQSLTLIATANQGSEATYESGFVIDKFPISRPNLTFSTLTVSNMSPEDSSIYLCSVDWDYQETQYFGPGTRLLVL.

The V and J genes are TRBV29-1 and TRBJ1-1, with D possibly being TRBD1 (6 bases). Trimming removed 7 bases at V and 4 bases at J, with 13 bases between. The length of the CDR3 is 12 residues. Germline CDR1 reads SQVTM; CDR2 reads ANQGSEA. In DNA form, the CDR3 reads TGCAGCGGACGGACAGTATTCACTGAAGCTTTCTTT. Translating gives CSGRTVFTEAFF.

This chain connects TRBV10-2 to TRBJ2-7; TRBD1 aligns across 8 bases. V was clipped by 5 bases and J by 6 bases; unmatched bases: 3. Looked up from germline, CDR1 is WSHSY and CDR2 is SAAADI. The CDR3 sequence is 12 residues long. In nucleotides, the CDR3 is TGCGCCAGCAGTTCGGACAGGGCCGAGCAGTACTTC. This translates into CASSSDRAEQYF.

The V gene is TRBV7-6, the J gene TRBJ1-3, with D uncertain. V lost 1 base to trimming and J lost 0 bases, with 10 bases between them. The CDR3 covers 16 residues. Germline V gene data show CDR1 as SGHVS and CDR2 as FNYEAQ. The CDR3 region is CASSLEAGGSGNTIYF. CDR3 DNA sequence: TGTGCCAGCAGCTTAGAGGCAGGCGGCTCTGGAAACACCATATATTTT.

The chain couples TRBV19 to TRBJ1-1, with D perhaps matching TRBD1 (6 bases). This CDR3 is 16 amino acids long. Trimming took off 10 bases at V and 4 bases at J, with 25 bases between the two ends. From germline, CDR1 is LNHDA and CDR2 SQIVND (reference sequence). The CDR3 reads CATTPRQGLGATEAFF. In DNA form, the CDR3 reads TGTGCCACCACGCCGCGGCAGGGGTTGGGCGCCACTGAAGCTTTCTTT.